This T cell receptor beta chain was observed in a study of technical replicates of blood from several donors. TCRdb's table, derived via immunoSEQ multiplex PCR, lists solely in-frame clones and lacks some. The table shows approximately 92,000 clones, with roughly 96% occurring only once. CDR3 length: 14 amino acids. Germline V CDR1 and CDR2: SGDLS, YYNGEE. Trimming pared 4 bases from V and 6 bases from J, leaving 17 bases between. The sample was T cells isolated from PBMCs. V gene TRBV9 combines with J gene TRBJ2-7; TRBD2 might be the D (6 bases). This clonotype was obtained from a human donor in good health. This CDR3 is CASSLSRGSGEQYF. The CDR3 DNA follows: TGTGCCAGCAGCCTTTCTAGGGGTAGCGGCGAGCAGTACTTC.